This T cell receptor (delta chain) emerged from a study of gamma-delta T cells after stem cell transplantation. TCRdb reanalyzed the RT-PCR reads using CATT. The data contain fewer than 2,500 delta-chain clones, approximately 3% of them seen just once; the ten biggest clones take up 21%. Deletions cut 1 base from V and 4 bases from J, with 12 bases between. This CDR3 is built from 14 residues. Germline V CDR1 and CDR2: GEAIGNYY, EKD. With respect to this clone: A much larger clone sits a single nucleotide away, making a read error possible.

The sample consisted of gamma-delta T cells. The sequence derives from a human donor. It is not recorded whose cells these are; they may come from a transplant donor. V gene TRDV2 combines with J gene TRDJ1, with D unresolved. CDR3 sequence (DNA): TGTGCCTGTGACACGCCAGGTGTCGGCGATAAACTCATCTTT. Translation gives CACDTPGVGDKLIF.